Listed below are T cell receptor beta chains from one sample, sequenced in a study of cytomegalovirus exposure and HLA in healthy donors. Profiling relied on immunoSEQ multiplex PCR, and the TCRdb table lists in-frame clones only, not all of them. Here the sample spans hundreds of thousands of clones, 75% to 90% being singletons. Sample: PBMCs. The receptors here all came from a woman under 30 in good health and CMV-seronegative. Both conserved end residues are part of each CDR3. A D gene is named only where the DNA matches it firmly. Some rows mark clone size as missing; the rest say once, few, many or name a class of expanded clone.

. TRBJ2-3 TRBV27 . TGTGCCAGCAGTTTGGAGGGGACCCACACAGATACGCAGTATTTT CASSLEGTHTDTQYF
. TRBJ2-7 TRBV15 . TGTGCCACCAGCAGAGAATCGACATCGGTTTCTGAGCAGTACTTC CATSRESTSVSEQYF
TRBD2 TRBJ2-7 TRBV30 . TGTGCCTGGAGTGGTAGCGGGAGGTCCTACGAGCAGTACTTC CAWSGSGRSYEQYF
. TRBJ2-7 TRBV7-2 . TGTGCCAGCAGCCCACGGAGGGCCCGGGGTTACGAGCAGTACTTC CASSPRRARGYEQYF
TRBD1 TRBJ1-2 TRBV7-8 . TGTGCCAGCAGCTTAACCGCGGTGGTACAGGGGTACTATGGCTACACCTTC CASSLTAVVQGYYGYTF
. TRBJ1-4 TRBV7-9 . TGTTCCAGCAGCTTCCTAATCGGAAAACTGTTTTTT CSSSFLIGKLFF
TRBD1 TRBJ2-7 TRBV4-1 . TGCGCCAGCAGCCGGGTAGGGGGCTCAGCGGAGCAGTACTTC CASSRVGGSAEQYF
. TRBJ2-7 TRBV4-2 . TGTGCCAGCAGCCAAGATCCCGCGGGACTCCTCGGCTCCTACGAGCAGTACTTC CASSQDPAGLLGSYEQYF
TRBD1 TRBJ1-4 TRBV14 few TGTGCCAGCAGCCAAGATCTGGAGGGACAGGATGAAAAACTGTTTTTT CASSQDLEGQDEKLFF
. TRBJ2-3 TRBV9 . TGTGCCAGCAGCGCTGTATCGACAGATACGCAGTATTTT CASSAVSTDTQYF
. TRBJ2-1 TRBV6-4 . TGTGCCAGCAGTCGGACATCCTACAATGAGCAGTTCTTC CASSRTSYNEQFF
. TRBJ1-3 TRBV4-3 . TGCGCCAGCAGCCAAGAGAAGGCCAAGGGGAACACCATATATTTT CASSQEKAKGNTIYF
. TRBJ1-2 TRBV11-3 . TGTGCCAGCAGCTTGAGGAGATCTACCTATGGCTACACCTTC CASSLRRSTYGYTF
. TRBJ1-3 TRBV7-2 . TGTGCCAGCAGCTTAAGGGGATCCCCTGGAAACACCATATATTTT CASSLRGSPGNTIYF
. TRBJ2-2 TRBV6-1 . TGTGCCAGCAGTGAGAGAGTCAGTTCGGGACACAAGAACACCGGGGAGCTGTTTTTT CASSERVSSGHKNTGELFF
. TRBJ2-5 TRBV19 . TGTGCCAGTAGTATCTTACAGGACGGGACCCAGTACTTC CASSILQDGTQYF
TRBD2 TRBJ2-5 TRBV27 once TGTGCCAGCAGCCGACTAGCGGGGGGGAAAGAGACCCAGTACTTC CASSRLAGGKETQYF
TRBD1 TRBJ1-4 TRBV2 . TGTGCCAGCAGAGAGACAGGGTCTACTGAAAAACTGTTTTTT CASRETGSTEKLFF
. TRBJ1-5 TRBV2 . TGTGCCAGCTCCCTCCGGGGTAGTGGCAATCAGCCCCAGCATTTT CASSLRGSGNQPQHF
. TRBJ1-1 TRBV9 . TGTGCCAGCAGCGTTCTTGGGGGCTTGAACACTGAAGCTTTCTTT CASSVLGGLNTEAFF
. TRBJ2-3 TRBV9 . TGTGCCAGCAGCGCCCAGAGCGGAGATACGCAGTATTTT CASSAQSGDTQYF
. TRBJ1-2 TRBV2 . TGTGCCAGCGGCCAGGCCGCTTTTCCCGCGCAGGGCTACACCTTC CASGQAAFPAQGYTF
TRBD1 TRBJ2-4 TRBV27 . TGTGCCAGCAGTGCTCCGGGACAGGGTAGGAACATTCAGTACTTC CASSAPGQGRNIQYF
. TRBJ1-5 TRBV4-2 . TGTGCCAGCAGCCGAGGAGGGCAGGGAGGGCAGCCCCAGCATTTT CASSRGGQGGQPQHF
. TRBJ2-3 TRBV7-6 . TGTGCCAGCAGCCCTGGACTCGACACAGATACGCAGTATTTT CASSPGLDTDTQYF
. TRBJ1-1 TRBV7-2 . TGTGCCAGCAGCTTAGTTGGCCGAGGACAAATCGACACTGAAGCTTTCTTT CASSLVGRGQIDTEAFF
TRBD2 TRBJ2-7 TRBV30 . TGTGCCTGGAGTAGGGCTAGCGGGAGGGTACACGAGCAGTACTTC CAWSRASGRVHEQYF
. TRBJ2-7 TRBV27 once TGTGCCAGCAGTTTGAACAGGGAAGGGGAGCAGTACTTC CASSLNREGEQYF
. TRBJ1-1 TRBV9 few TGTGCCAGCAGCGTATCATCACAGAACACTGAAGCTTTCTTT CASSVSSQNTEAFF
. TRBJ2-1 TRBV6-6 . TGTGCCAGCAGTTATAGCTTTAGGTCCTACAATGAGCAGTTCTTC CASSYSFRSYNEQFF
TRBD1 TRBJ2-7 TRBV29-1 once TGCAGCGGACAGGGGTATTACGAGCAGTACTTC CSGQGYYEQYF
TRBD2 TRBJ2-2 TRBV4-2 . TGTGCCAGCAGCCAAGATGTGGCTAGCGGGGTGAACACCGGGGAGCTGTTTTTT CASSQDVASGVNTGELFF
TRBD1 TRBJ1-6 TRBV27 . TGTGCCAGCAGTTTCTCCGAACAGGGGGCCAATTCACCCCTCCACTTT CASSFSEQGANSPLHF
. TRBJ2-2 TRBV5-5 few TGTGCCAGCAGCAAACCCCAGGCCAACTGGAACACCGGGGAGCTGTTTTTT CASSKPQANWNTGELFF
. TRBJ2-1 TRBV9 . TGTGCCAGCAAATTCGGGACTGTGATCAATGAGCAGTTCTTC CASKFGTVINEQFF
. TRBJ1-1 TRBV6-6 . TGTGCCAGCACCACAGGGCCTGAAGCTTTCTTT CASTTGPEAFF
TRBD1 TRBJ1-2 TRBV5-4 . TGTGCCAGCAGCCGGGACAGGGAAGACTATGGCTACACCTTC CASSRDREDYGYTF
. TRBJ1-1 TRBV5-5 once TGTGCCAGCAGCTTACTAGTGAACACTGAAGCTTTCTTT CASSLLVNTEAFF
TRBD1 TRBJ2-7 TRBV4-1 . TGCGCCAGCAGCCATCCGGGACAGGGTTCCCACGAGCAGTACTTC CASSHPGQGSHEQYF
TRBD2 TRBJ2-7 TRBV6-6 . TGTGCCAGCAGTTACGCTAGCGGGAGCTACGAGCAGTACTTC CASSYASGSYEQYF
. TRBJ1-4 TRBV4-3 . TGCGCCAGCAGCCAAGTCGGGGGTGGGGCCGCTAATGAAAAACTGTTTTTT CASSQVGGGAANEKLFF
. TRBJ1-2 TRBV7-2 . TGTGCCAGCAGCCGCGACATCGGGCCGAGGGTTAACTATGGCTACACCTTC CASSRDIGPRVNYGYTF
TRBD2 TRBJ2-1 TRBV6-4 . TGTGCCAGCAGTGTTAGCGGGAGCAACAATGAGCAGTTCTTC CASSVSGSNNEQFF
TRBD1 TRBJ1-2 TRBV6-1 . TGTGCCAGCAGGGGAGGACAGGGTACCTATGGCTACACCTTC CASRGGQGTYGYTF
TRBD1 TRBJ1-1 TRBV7-2 . TGTGCCAGCAGCCATGGTAGGGGGCGGACTGAAGCTTTCTTT CASSHGRGRTEAFF
. TRBJ1-2 TRBV9 . TGTGCCAGCAGCGTAGAGCAGGGGCATCTCTATGGCTACACCTTC CASSVEQGHLYGYTF
. TRBJ1-2 TRBV19 . TGTGCCAGTACTAGACGGTTCCAGGGATTGGACTATGGCTACACCTTC CASTRRFQGLDYGYTF